One sample yielded the 17 T cell receptor beta chains listed below, sequenced in a study of molecular identifiers for immune sequencing clone quantification. TCRdb used MiXCR to reprocess the PCR reads, holding one entry per CDR3 protein. This table holds about 320,000 distinct CDR3 sequences, over 20% found once. The sequenced sample consisted of naive CD8+ T cells from blood, with Jurkat cell RNA spiked in. Stated subset: FACS-sorted CD8+CD4-CCR7+CD45RA+ naive T cells. All receptors derive from a human donor in good health. Some libraries in this study had Jurkat cell RNA spiked in.

This clonotype was seen more than once but under ten times. This sequence may be a read error, since a much larger clone differs from it by one base. J is TRBJ2-3 and V is TRBV4-1; D is unresolved. From germline, CDR1 is MGHRA and CDR2 YSYEKL. This CDR3 contains 16 residues. CDR3 region: CASSQGRVPIRDTRYF. CDR3 sequence (DNA): TGCGCCAGCAGCCAAGGAAGGGTCCCGATACGAGATACGCGGTATTTT.

This clonotype was found a few times. The chain links TRBV4-3 to TRBJ1-2; no clear D gene. CDR1 and CDR2 from the germline V gene are LGHNA and YSLEER. The V end was cut by 0 bases, the J end by 4 bases, with 6 bases between. This CDR3 spans 13 amino acids. As DNA, the CDR3 is TGCGCCAGCAGCCAAGATCTGGCCTATGGCTACACCTTC. The encoded protein is CASSQDLAYGYTF.

This clonotype appeared many times. This chain links TRBV7-2 with TRBJ2-4; unclear D gene. The length of the CDR3 is 13 residues. Germline CDR1 and CDR2: SGHTA and FQGNSA. Trimming stripped 5 bases from V and 5 bases from J, with 10 bases between. The CDR3 DNA reads as TGTGCCAGCAGCCCTATAGTTGAAAACATTCAGTACTTC. This sequence encodes CASSPIVENIQYF.

The chain carries TRBV11-2 and TRBJ2-4, with 7 bases fitting TRBD2. This CDR3 region has 15 residues. Germline V gives CDR1 SGHAT, CDR2 FQNNGV. V lost 10 bases to trimming and J lost 3 bases; unmatched junction nucleotides: 12. The CDR3 bases are TGTGCCACACGGGGCGGGGGTGATGGCAAAAACATTCAGTACTTC. Translation: CATRGGGDGKNIQYF.

This clonotype was counted many times. The chain has TRBV5-4 and TRBJ2-7, with D possibly TRBD2 on 6 matching bases. The CDR3 is made up of 12 amino acids. With 4 bases removed from V and 7 bases from J, the gap between germline ends came to 12 bases. Germline CDR1 is SGHNT and CDR2 is YYREEE (reference sequence). The CDR3 DNA reads TGTGCCAGCAGCCCCGGGGGAAAGGAGCAGTACTTC. As protein: CASSPGGKEQYF.

This clonotype was observed many times. The chain employs TRBV6-5 and TRBJ1-2; D call uncertain. The CDR3 totals 13 residues. CDR1 is MNHEY and CDR2 is SVGAGI in the germline V gene. V was shortened by 0 bases and J by 6 bases, with 8 bases between the two germline ends. The CDR3 DNA is TGTGCCAGCAGTTACTCGCCGGTTAATGGCTACACCTTC. This sequence encodes CASSYSPVNGYTF.

This clonotype was recorded many times. This rearrangement joins TRBV7-8 to TRBJ1-6, with 7 bases aligning to TRBD1. The germline V gene encodes CDR1 SGHVS and CDR2 FQNEAQ. V dropped 5 bases and J dropped 0; count of bases not matched to a gene: 7. This CDR3 has 17 residues. CDR3 sequence reads: CASSLMGQSSYNSPLHF. The DNA of the CDR3 is TGTGCCAGCAGCCTTATGGGACAGAGCTCCTATAATTCACCCCTCCACTTT.

At least ten counts were recorded for this clonotype. Because the CDR3's place on the DNA is in doubt, the DNA is left out and the CDR3 is given as listed by TCRdb. The genes are TRBV7-5 and TRBJ1-6; TRBD1 was called by the table and not checked on the DNA. TRBV7-5 is assigned pseudogene status. The CDR3 is 19 amino acids in total, end residues counted. CDR3 residues: CISVPEAYLRRARNSPLHF.

This clonotype was seen a few times. The genes are TRBV19 and TRBJ2-7, with 12 bases fitting TRBD1. CDR3 length equals 16 residues. Per the germline V gene, CDR1 is LNHDA and CDR2 is SQIVND (reference sequence). The V gene end was trimmed by 2 bases and the J gene end by 7 bases; junction bases not matched to a gene: 9. CDR3 nucleotides: TGTGCCAGTAGTATAACTGCGGGACAGGGGGCGCGAGAGCAGTACTTC. Translation: CASSITAGQGAREQYF.

This clonotype occurred many times. V and J are TRBV4-2 and TRBJ2-7; D ambiguous. The CDR3 extends over 12 amino acids. Trimming removed 0 bases from V and 2 bases from J, with 2 bases in between. The germline gives CDR1 LGHNA, CDR2 YNFKEQ. The CDR3 region is CASSQDPYEQYF. The CDR3 region has the DNA TGTGCCAGCAGCCAAGATCCCTACGAGCAGTACTTC.

The chain couples TRBV12-3 or TRBV12-4 to TRBJ2-3, with D hard to call. V lost 7 bases and J lost 0, with 8 bases in between. The CDR3 extends over 13 amino acids. In DNA, the CDR3 is TGTGCCAGCACCCAATTAAGCACAGATACGCAGTATTTT. Translation gives CASTQLSTDTQYF.

In this sample, this clonotype turned up many times. CDR3 sequence (DNA): TGTGCCAGCAGCGTGGGGGGGACTGGATACGAGCAGTACTTC. Protein sequence: CASSVGGTGYEQYF. The gene calls are TRBV9 and TRBJ2-7; 7 positions match TRBD2. CDR3 length equals 14 residues. Germline lookup yields CDR1 SGDLS and CDR2 YYNGEE. Trimming cost V 2 bases and J 4 bases; bases outside gene matches: 6.

On this clonotype itself: A much larger clone sits a single nucleotide away, making a read error possible. CDR3 DNA sequence: TGCAGTACTAGAGATTCTTGGAGTATGACCTCCGAGCAGTACTTC. It specifies CSTRDSWSMTSEQYF. The chain combines TRBV20-1 with TRBJ2-7; D is perhaps TRBD2 (5 bases). CDR3 length: 15 amino acids. Germline CDR1 and CDR2: DFQATT and SNEGSKA (reference sequence).

Many counts were recorded for this clonotype. The chain carries TRBV19 and TRBJ2-7; D is tentatively TRBD1 or TRBD2 (5 bases each). CDR1 LNHDA and CDR2 SQIVND come from the germline V gene (reference sequence). The CDR3 totals 14 residues. V was trimmed by 3 bases and J by 2 bases, leaving 11 bases between them. CDR3 loop: CASSIGGTAYEQYF. The CDR3 DNA sequence: TGTGCCAGTAGTATCGGTGGGACGGCCTACGAGCAGTACTTC.

This sequence joins TRBV19 and TRBJ2-2, with 7 bases lining up with TRBD1. Germline assignment: CDR1 LNHDA and CDR2 SQIVND (reference sequence). The CDR3 contains 17 residues. The V segment lost 5 bases and the J segment 4 bases; nucleotides outside the gene matches: 13. CDR3 region: CASSEWTGEVFTGELFF. The DNA for the CDR3 is TGTGCCAGTAGTGAATGGACAGGAGAAGTTTTCACCGGGGAGCTGTTTTTT.

This clonotype was detected ten times or more. The chain has TRBV27 and TRBJ2-1, with 15 bases matching TRBD2. Looked up from germline, CDR1 is MNHEY and CDR2 is SMNVEV (reference sequence). The length of the CDR3 is 13 residues. J was trimmed by 9 bases and V by 10 bases; bases with no gene match: 4. The CDR3 region is CATGLAGGAEQFF. For the CDR3, the DNA is TGTGCCACCGGACTAGCGGGAGGGGCTGAGCAGTTCTTC.

In its sample, this clonotype was seen a few times. This chain uses TRBV9 with TRBJ2-7, with TRBD1 as a possible D gene (5 bases). This CDR3 is 17 amino acids long. Trimming took off 3 bases at V and 2 bases at J, with 21 bases between the two ends. CDR1 is SGDLS, CDR2 YYNGEE, per germline. The CDR3 loop is CASSAGQGFFQPYEQYF. The CDR3 nucleotides are TGTGCCAGCAGCGCGGGCCAGGGCTTCTTTCAGCCCTACGAGCAGTACTTC.